Below, 29 T cell receptor beta chains from the same sample are listed, as sequenced in a study of T-cell reconstitution after alpha-beta-depleted transplantation in children. During its preparation, the TCRbeta library received unique molecular identifiers. A single record per CDR3 protein comes from TCRdb applying MiXCR to the PCR reads. The sample records approximately 490,000 distinct CDR3 sequences, approximately 13% being singletons. The starting material was PBMCs from the stem cell graft donor, obtained from the stem cell graft. The receptors stem from a human donor who donated a stem cell graft to a child with combined immunodeficiency.

The gene calls are TRBV6-5 and TRBJ2-1, with TRBD1 matching 12 bases. The CDR3 is 16 amino acids. Germline V gene sequence: CDR1 MNHEY, CDR2 SVGAGI. V shed 6 bases, J shed 4 bases, and the junction held 7 bases outside the gene matches. The CDR3 DNA follows: TGTGCCAGCAGAGGGGACAGGGGGCGGCAATACAATGAGCAGTTCTTC. Its protein product is CASRGDRGRQYNEQFF.

This chain links TRBV5-1 with TRBJ1-1; D not resolved. The CDR3 covers 14 residues. Trimming took off 2 bases at V and 8 bases at J, with 16 bases between the two ends. The germline V gene encodes CDR1 SGHRS and CDR2 YFSETQ. CDR3 loop: CASSFGRTLGEAFF. In DNA form, the CDR3 reads TGCGCCAGCAGCTTTGGACGGACCTTGGGGGAAGCTTTCTTT.

This clonotype was detected a few times. The rearrangement joins TRBV4-2 to TRBJ2-1; D possibly corresponds to TRBD1 (6 bases). The V end lost 3 bases, the J end lost 6 bases, and 18 bases lay between the germline ends. Per germline, CDR1 LGHNA and CDR2 YNFKEQ. This CDR3 has 16 amino acids. In DNA form, the CDR3 reads TGTGCCAGCAGCCAGGCCGGGACACCTGTGGGCAATGAGCAGTTCTTC. It yields the protein CASSQAGTPVGNEQFF.

The CDR3 spells CAFNARNELGTEAFF. CDR3 DNA: TGTGCCTTCAATGCACGGAACGAATTGGGGACTGAAGCTTTCTTT. The chain carries TRBV12-3 or TRBV12-4 and TRBJ1-1; no definite D call. The V end lost 11 bases, the J end lost 5 bases, and 24 bases lay between the germline ends. The CDR3 contains 15 residues.

This clonotype was picked up one time. The CDR3 region is CASSLPGLAVDNEQFF. The CDR3 DNA is TGTGCCAGCAGCTTGCCTGGACTAGCGGTAGACAATGAGCAGTTCTTC. The rearrangement joins TRBV5-6 to TRBJ2-1; 10 bases are a match to TRBD2. J was trimmed by 5 bases and V by 1 base; bases with no gene match: 6. Germline CDR1 and CDR2: SGHDT and YYEEEE. The CDR3 contains 16 residues.

This clonotype occurred a few times. The genes are TRBV4-2 and TRBJ2-6; 9 bases are shared with TRBD2. The CDR3 has 19 residues. The J segment lost 0 bases and the V segment lost 4 bases, leaving 10 bases of the junction unmatched. Germline V CDR1 and CDR2: LGHNA, YNFKEQ. CDR3 sequence: CASSRRLAASTSGANVLTF. CDR3 DNA sequence: TGTGCCAGCAGCCGGAGACTAGCGGCCTCTACCTCTGGGGCCAACGTCCTGACTTTC.

The chain is built from TRBV20-1 and TRBJ2-1, with 8 bases that match TRBD1. V gave up 6 bases and J gave up 2 bases; unmatched junction bases: 6. Germline lookup yields CDR1 DFQATT and CDR2 SNEGSKA (reference sequence). The CDR3 loop spans 14 amino acids. The chain's CDR3 is CSAPPGQAYNEQFF. The CDR3 nucleotides are TGCAGTGCACCCCCGGGACAGGCCTACAATGAGCAGTTCTTC.

This chain joins TRBV12-3 or TRBV12-4 and TRBJ2-5, with 7 bases aligning to TRBD1. The CDR3 sequence is 18 residues long. The ends lost 4 bases at V and 5 bases at J; junction bases unmatched: 19. CDR3 protein: CASSSRGSQGVAWETQYF. In nucleotides, the CDR3 is TGTGCCAGCAGTTCCCGCGGGTCTCAGGGGGTAGCCTGGGAGACCCAGTACTTC.

For the CDR3, the DNA is TGTGCCAGCAGCCCCGGACTAGGCGGACGGTACGAGCAGTACTTC. It translates to CASSPGLGGRYEQYF. The rearrangement uses TRBV5-6 and TRBJ2-7, with 7 bases lining up with TRBD2. Per the germline V gene, CDR1 is SGHDT and CDR2 is YYEEEE. The J segment lost 4 bases and the V segment lost 4 bases, leaving 11 bases of the junction unmatched. CDR3 size: 15 residues.

The gene calls are TRBV10-3 and TRBJ2-7, with TRBD2 identical over 8 bases. CDR1 is ENHRY, CDR2 SYGVKD, per germline. The CDR3 runs to 13 residues. J was trimmed by 0 bases and V by 8 bases; bases with no gene match: 3. CDR3 sequence (DNA): TGTGCCATCGCGGGACTAGTCTCCTACGAGCAGTACTTC. Residues: CAIAGLVSYEQYF.

This clonotype was observed a few times. This rearrangement joins TRBV7-8 to TRBJ2-1; D gene unclear. V was clipped by 2 bases and J by 7 bases, with 18 bases between them. CDR1 and CDR2 (germline): SGHVS, FQNEAQ. This CDR3 contains 16 residues. The CDR3 here is CASSLRSGLERNEQFF. CDR3 sequence (DNA): TGTGCCAGCAGCTTACGGAGTGGTTTAGAACGAAATGAGCAGTTCTTC.

This clonotype was seen a few times. The V and J genes are TRBV7-3 and TRBJ2-7; no firm D call. Germline CDR1 is SGHTA and CDR2 is FQGTGA. The CDR3 is made up of 13 amino acids. Trimming stripped 5 bases from V and 4 bases from J, with 12 bases between. The CDR3 here is CASSPRAGYEQYF. The CDR3 region has the DNA TGTGCCAGCAGCCCTAGGGCCGGGTACGAGCAGTACTTC.

The CDR3 nucleotides are TGCGCCAGCAGCTACGACGCCGGCTCTGGAAACACCATATATTTT. Amino acids: CASSYDAGSGNTIYF. V gene TRBV5-1 combines with J gene TRBJ1-3; no definite D call. Germline CDR1 is SGHRS and CDR2 is YFSETQ. V was cut by 3 bases and J by 0 bases, with 10 bases left in between. The CDR3 has 15 amino acids.

This clonotype was observed at least ten times. The V and J genes are TRBV12-3 or TRBV12-4 and TRBJ2-1; 9 bases are shared with TRBD2. The junction had 9 bases not matched to a gene; V was cut back by 5 bases and J by 7 bases. This CDR3 is built from 15 residues. CDR3 in amino acids: CASSPIAGVKNEQFF. CDR3 sequence (DNA): TGTGCCAGCAGTCCAATAGCGGGAGTAAAAAATGAGCAGTTCTTC.

The V call is TRBV7-8, the J call TRBJ2-2; 11 nucleotides align to TRBD2. The CDR3 covers 16 residues. Germline CDR1 and CDR2: SGHVS and FQNEAQ. V lost 4 bases, J lost 2 bases, and 3 bases stayed unmatched. CDR3 sequence (DNA): TGTGCCAGCAGCTCTACTAGCGGGGGAAACACCGGGGAGCTGTTTTTT. Translated, it gives CASSSTSGGNTGELFF.

This clonotype has just one count. Being one base from a much bigger clone, this may be a read error. The chain has TRBV3-1 and TRBJ2-7; D not certain. V lost 1 base and J lost 3, with 4 bases in between. Germline V lookup: CDR1 LGHDT, CDR2 YNNKEL (reference sequence). CDR3 length: 12 residues. In DNA form, the CDR3 reads TGTGCCAGCAGCCAAGTTGGCTACGAGCAGTACTTC. Protein sequence: CASSQVGYEQYF.

This clonotype was observed many times. The rearrangement uses TRBV9 and TRBJ2-7; 8 bases fit TRBD2. This CDR3 spans 15 amino acids. Germline V gives CDR1 SGDLS, CDR2 YYNGEE. V was clipped by 4 bases and J by 2 bases; unmatched bases: 8. The CDR3 here is CASSLSGTGPYEQYF. The DNA of the CDR3 is TGTGCCAGCAGCCTTAGCGGGACTGGTCCCTACGAGCAGTACTTC.

The rearrangement joins TRBV24-1 to TRBJ1-2; weak D call: TRBD1 (5 bases). Looked up from germline, CDR1 is KGHDR and CDR2 is SFDVKD. With 4 bases removed from V and 8 bases from J, the gap between germline ends came to 19 bases. CDR3 length: 15 amino acids. The CDR3 protein is CATSDGPGAGGGYTF. The CDR3 DNA reads TGTGCCACCAGTGACGGTCCCGGGGCCGGAGGAGGCTACACCTTC.

This clonotype turned up a few times. The chain has TRBV12-3 or TRBV12-4 and TRBJ2-2; D is undetermined. The CDR3 has 14 residues. V lost 1 base and J 7 bases, leaving 10 bases between the germline ends. In nucleotides, the CDR3 is TGTGCCAGCAGTTTAGGACTCCTAGTCGGGGAGCTGTTTTTT. Amino acids: CASSLGLLVGELFF.

J is TRBJ2-7 and V is TRBV6-1; TRBD1 or TRBD2 may be the D gene (7 bases each). CDR1 is MNHNS, CDR2 SASEGT, per germline. V dropped 6 bases and J dropped 0 bases, with 18 bases sitting between them. The CDR3 covers 16 residues. The CDR3: CASSRGGTVSSYEQYF. The CDR3 nucleotides read TGTGCCAGCAGCAGGGGGGGGACCGTGAGCTCCTACGAGCAGTACTTC.

This chain uses TRBV7-3 with TRBJ2-7, with D tentatively TRBD1 (5 bases). Trimming cost V 1 base and J 2 bases, with 12 bases left between them. CDR1 is SGHTA, CDR2 FQGTGA, per germline. The CDR3 totals 15 residues. Here the CDR3 reads CASSLKDGAPYEQYF. CDR3 sequence (DNA): TGTGCCAGCAGCTTAAAAGATGGGGCCCCCTACGAGCAGTACTTC.

This sequence joins TRBV5-6 and TRBJ1-2; 8 nucleotides agree with TRBD1. V lost 4 bases and J lost 1; bases outside the gene matches: 3. This CDR3 has 14 residues. From germline, CDR1 is SGHDT and CDR2 YYEEEE. DNA for the CDR3: TGTGCCAGCAGCCGGACAGGGAGTAACTATGGCTACACCTTC. Translating gives CASSRTGSNYGYTF.

This clonotype was observed many times. The J gene is TRBJ1-5, the V gene TRBV7-9; the D gene is possibly TRBD1 (5 bases). The CDR3 is 15 residues long. Trimming shortened V by 5 bases and J by 5 bases, and 16 bases separated the two germline ends. Germline V gives CDR1 SEHNR, CDR2 FQNEAQ (reference sequence). CDR3 sequence: CASSGDSAPDQPQHF. DNA of the CDR3: TGTGCCAGCAGCGGCGACAGCGCCCCGGATCAGCCCCAGCATTTT. The full variable domain, its missing parts supplied by reference TRBV7-9 and TRBJ1-5, is DTGVSQNPRHKITKRGQNVTFRCDPISEHNRLYWYRQTLGQGPEFLTYFQNEAQLEKSRLLSDRFSAERPKGSFSTLEIQRTEQGDSAMYLCASSGDSAPDQPQHFGDGTRLSIL.

The rearrangement joins TRBV5-6 to TRBJ2-5; D is unclear. This CDR3 comprises 16 residues. Germline V gene data show CDR1 as SGHDT and CDR2 as YYEEEE. Trimming stripped 1 base from V and 3 bases from J, with 16 bases between. CDR3 protein: CASSLFFRAVEETQYF. Here the CDR3 DNA reads TGTGCCAGCAGCTTGTTTTTTCGGGCAGTTGAAGAGACCCAGTACTTC.

The CDR3 region has the DNA TGTGCCAGCACCTGGGGCAGAGAGCAGTTCTTC. Residues: CASTWGREQFF. The V gene is TRBV12-3 or TRBV12-4, the J gene TRBJ2-1, with D possibly matching TRBD1 (5 bases). The CDR3 sequence is 11 residues long. Trimming took off 7 bases at V and 10 bases at J, with 11 bases between the two ends.

This clonotype was seen a few times. V and J are TRBV12-3 or TRBV12-4 and TRBJ1-6; weak D call: TRBD1 (5 bases). The V end was cut by 1 base, the J end by 11 bases, with 12 bases between. The CDR3 runs to 14 residues. CDR3 sequence: CASSLVRDRAPLHF. The CDR3 DNA sequence: TGTGCCAGCAGTTTAGTCAGGGACCGGGCACCCCTCCACTTT.

This clonotype was seen a handful of times. This chain connects TRBV5-1 to TRBJ2-5; unclear D gene. V lost 0 bases to trimming and J lost 0 bases, with 6 bases between them. CDR3 length: 14 residues. Germline V lookup: CDR1 SGHRS, CDR2 YFSETQ. CDR3 sequence: CASSLGQHQETQYF. As DNA, the CDR3 is TGCGCCAGCAGCTTGGGGCAACACCAAGAGACCCAGTACTTC. The full variable domain, in which reference TRBV5-1 and TRBJ2-5 provide the parts outside the CDR3, is KAGVTQTPRYLIKTRGQQVTLSCSPISGHRSVSWYQQTPGQGLQFLFEYFSETQRNKGNFPGRFSGRQFSNSRSEMNVSTLELGDSALYLCASSLGQHQETQYFGPGTRLLVL.

CDR3 nucleotides: TGTGCCAGCAGCCAAGGGGAAGGTTTCCTAGCGGGTGAGACCCAGTACTTC. Translating it yields CASSQGEGFLAGETQYF. The rearrangement joins TRBV4-2 to TRBJ2-5, with 8 bases lining up with TRBD2. J lost 5 bases, V lost 1 base, and 12 bases had no gene match. CDR1 and CDR2 from the germline V gene are LGHNA and YNFKEQ. This CDR3 contains 17 residues.

This clonotype was found many times. The V and J genes are TRBV9 and TRBJ2-2; no firm D call. V was trimmed by 3 bases and J by 6 bases, leaving 9 bases between them. Germline V gene sequence: CDR1 SGDLS, CDR2 YYNGEE. This CDR3 is 13 amino acids long. CDR3 DNA: TGTGCCAGCAGCGGTCCCCGGTCCGGGGAGCTGTTTTTT. It translates to CASSGPRSGELFF.